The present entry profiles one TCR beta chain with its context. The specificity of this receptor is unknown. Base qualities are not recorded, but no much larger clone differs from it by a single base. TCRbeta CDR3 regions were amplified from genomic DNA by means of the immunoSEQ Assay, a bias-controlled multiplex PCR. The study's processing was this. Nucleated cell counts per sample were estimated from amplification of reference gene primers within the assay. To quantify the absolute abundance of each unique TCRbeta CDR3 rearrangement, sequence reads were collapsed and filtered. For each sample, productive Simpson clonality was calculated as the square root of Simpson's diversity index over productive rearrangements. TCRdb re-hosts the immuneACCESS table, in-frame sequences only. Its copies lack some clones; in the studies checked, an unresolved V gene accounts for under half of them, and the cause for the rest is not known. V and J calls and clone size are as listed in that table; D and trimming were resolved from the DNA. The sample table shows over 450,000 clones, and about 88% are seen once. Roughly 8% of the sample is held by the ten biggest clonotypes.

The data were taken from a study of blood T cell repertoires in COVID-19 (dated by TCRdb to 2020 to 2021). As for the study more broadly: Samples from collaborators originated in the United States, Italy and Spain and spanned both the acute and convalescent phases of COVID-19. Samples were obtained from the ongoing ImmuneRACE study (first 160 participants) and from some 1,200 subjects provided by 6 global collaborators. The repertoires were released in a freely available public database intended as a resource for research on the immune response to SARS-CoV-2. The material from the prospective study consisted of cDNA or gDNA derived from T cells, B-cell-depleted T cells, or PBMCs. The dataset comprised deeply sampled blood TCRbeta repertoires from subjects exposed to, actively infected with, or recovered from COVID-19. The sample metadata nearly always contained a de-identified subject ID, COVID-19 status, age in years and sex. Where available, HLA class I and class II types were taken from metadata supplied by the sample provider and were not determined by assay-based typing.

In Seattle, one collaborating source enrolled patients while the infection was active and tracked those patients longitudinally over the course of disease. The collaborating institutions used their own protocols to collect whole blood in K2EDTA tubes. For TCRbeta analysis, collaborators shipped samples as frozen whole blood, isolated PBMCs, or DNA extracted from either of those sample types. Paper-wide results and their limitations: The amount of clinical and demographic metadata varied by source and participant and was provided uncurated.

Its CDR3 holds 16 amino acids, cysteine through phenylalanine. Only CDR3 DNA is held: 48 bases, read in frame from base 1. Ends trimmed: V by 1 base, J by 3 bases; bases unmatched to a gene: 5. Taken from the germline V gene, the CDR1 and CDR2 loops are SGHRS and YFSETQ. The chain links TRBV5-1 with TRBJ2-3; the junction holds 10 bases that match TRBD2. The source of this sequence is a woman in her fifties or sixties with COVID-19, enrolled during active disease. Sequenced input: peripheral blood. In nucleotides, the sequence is TGCGCCAGCAGCTTGTTGATAGCGGGGGGAACAGATACGCAGTATTTT. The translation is CASSLLIAGGTDTQYF. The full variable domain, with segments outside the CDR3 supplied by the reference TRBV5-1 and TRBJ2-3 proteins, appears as KAGVTQTPRYLIKTRGQQVTLSCSPISGHRSVSWYQQTPGQGLQFLFEYFSETQRNKGNFPGRFSGRQFSNSRSEMNVSTLELGDSALYLCASSLLIAGGTDTQYFGPGTRLTVL.